The 19 T cell receptor beta chains presented below share a single source sample, sequenced in a study of blood T cell repertoires in COVID-19. The data were produced by immunoSEQ multiplex PCR, yet TCRdb's version contains in-frame clones alone and is incomplete. The repertoire holds roughly 140,000 clones, with approximately 80% as singletons. The specimen was peripheral blood. The receptors were gathered from an older man who had recovered from COVID-19.

V gene TRBV5-4 combines with J gene TRBJ2-5; TRBD1 is a possible D gene (6 bases). Per the germline V gene, CDR1 is SGHNT and CDR2 is YYREEE (reference sequence). The V gene lost 1 base and the J gene lost 7 bases, with 11 bases spanning the gap. The CDR3 has 13 amino acids. The CDR3 bases are TGTGCCAGCAGCTTGCCCCAAGGGGGGACCCAGTACTTC. Translated: CASSLPQGGTQYF.

This clone was detected only a few times. This rearrangement joins TRBV5-1 to TRBJ2-2; D is possibly TRBD2 (6 bases). CDR1 and CDR2 (germline): SGHRS, YFSETQ. V lost 5 bases to trimming and J lost 2 bases, with 13 bases between them. CDR3 size: 15 residues. The CDR3 protein is CASREGTANTGELFF. The CDR3, as DNA: TGCGCCAGCAGGGAGGGGACCGCCAACACCGGGGAGCTGTTTTTT.

The rearrangement joins TRBV14 to TRBJ2-5, with a weak D call TRBD1 (5 bases). The CDR3 is 15 amino acids. V was shortened by 1 base and J by 6 bases, with 15 bases between the two germline ends. The germline gives CDR1 SGHDN, CDR2 FVKESK. The CDR3 here is CASSQGQGRRKTQYF. The CDR3 region has the DNA TGTGCCAGCAGCCAAGGCCAGGGAAGGAGAAAGACCCAGTACTTC.

This CDR3 is CASRHSGTSTDTQYF. CDR3 DNA: TGTGCCAGCAGACACAGCGGCACTAGCACAGATACGCAGTATTTT. The chain is built from TRBV5-4 and TRBJ2-3; tentative D call: TRBD2 (5 bases). V lost 5 bases to trimming and J lost 0 bases, with 13 bases between them. The CDR3 totals 15 residues. Germline lookup yields CDR1 SGHNT and CDR2 YYREEE (reference sequence). The whole variable domain, remainder taken from reference TRBV5-4 and TRBJ2-3, is ETGVTQSPTHLIKTRGQQVTLRCSSQSGHNTVSWYQQALGQGPQFIFQYYREEENGRGNFPPRFSGLQFPNYSSELNVNALELDDSALYLCASRHSGTSTDTQYFGPGTRLTVL.

This clone was counted a few times. This chain links TRBV19 with TRBJ2-4, with 7 nucleotides matching TRBD1. V trimming: 3 bases; J trimming: 3 bases; junction bases outside the gene matches: 8. Per germline, CDR1 LNHDA and CDR2 SQIVND (reference sequence). The CDR3 spans 16 residues. CDR3 DNA sequence: TGTGCCAGTAGTATCACAGGGGCTGGTGACAAAAACATTCAGTACTTC. This codes for CASSITGAGDKNIQYF.

J is TRBJ2-5 and V is TRBV15, with TRBD2 identical over 7 bases. J was trimmed by 5 bases and V by 1 base; bases with no gene match: 7. The CDR3 is 15 amino acids. Per the germline V gene, CDR1 is LNHNV and CDR2 is YYDKDF (reference sequence). The CDR3, as DNA: TGTGCCACCAGCAGAGGGGGCGCGGGAGATGAGACCCAGTACTTC. Residues: CATSRGGAGDETQYF.

The J gene is TRBJ2-7, the V gene TRBV7-2, with TRBD2 matching 8 bases. The V gene end was trimmed by 1 base and the J gene end by 3 bases; junction bases not matched to a gene: 2. This CDR3 is 14 amino acids long. Germline assignment: CDR1 SGHTA and CDR2 FQGNSA. CDR3 nucleotides: TGTGCCAGCAGCTTAGGACTAGCGAGCTACGAGCAGTACTTC. Its translation is CASSLGLASYEQYF. Together with reference TRBV7-2 and TRBJ2-7, the CDR3 gives the full variable domain: GAGVSQSPSNKVTEKGKDVELRCDPISGHTALYWYRQSLGQGLEFLIYFQGNSAPDKSGLPSDRFSAERTGGSVSTLTIQRTQQEDSAVYLCASSLGLASYEQYFGPGTRLTVT.

This clone was counted only a few times. The rearrangement uses TRBV11-2 and TRBJ2-2; no clear D gene. Germline assignment: CDR1 SGHAT and CDR2 FQNNGV. The CDR3 has 11 amino acids. Deletions cut 6 bases from V and 6 bases from J, with 5 bases between. The CDR3 spells CASRVAGELFF. The CDR3 coding sequence is TGTGCCAGCAGGGTAGCCGGGGAGCTGTTTTTT.

This rearrangement joins TRBV5-1 to TRBJ1-4; 12 nucleotides align to TRBD1. Germline lookup yields CDR1 SGHRS and CDR2 YFSETQ. J gave up 8 bases and V 4 bases, and 6 bases lay outside the gene matches. This CDR3 has 15 amino acids. The CDR3 DNA reads as TGCGCCAGCAGCACGGGACAGGGGGCCGGAGAAAAACTGTTTTTT. This sequence encodes CASSTGQGAGEKLFF.

This clone appeared a few times. The genes are TRBV5-4 and TRBJ1-2; D remains unclear. Germline V lookup: CDR1 SGHNT, CDR2 YYREEE (reference sequence). The CDR3 contains 15 residues. The V end lost 0 bases, the J end lost 10 bases, and 19 bases lay between the germline ends. In DNA form, the CDR3 reads TGTGCCAGCAGCTTGGAAGGCAGCAGATACCGGGACTACACCTTC. It is translated as CASSLEGSRYRDYTF.

This chain connects TRBV3-1 (or the pseudogene TRBV3-2) to TRBJ1-6; 8 positions agree with TRBD1. This CDR3 comprises 15 residues. The germline V gene encodes CDR1 LGHDT and CDR2 YNNKEL (reference sequence). Trimming removed 5 bases from V and 8 bases from J; junction bases left unmatched: 8. CDR3 sequence (DNA): TGTGCCAGCAGCGTAAGACAGGGGATGCATTCACCCCTCCACTTT. This gives the protein CASSVRQGMHSPLHF.

The genes are TRBV15 and TRBJ2-3; the match to TRBD2 covers 13 bases. Germline V gene lookup returns CDR1 LNHNV and CDR2 YYDKDF (reference sequence). The ends lost 5 bases at V and 5 bases at J; junction bases unmatched: 7. The CDR3 is 16 amino acids. The CDR3 DNA reads as TGTGCCACCAGCCGACTAGCGGGAGGCGGAGAAGATACGCAGTATTTT. It encodes CATSRLAGGGEDTQYF.

This chain connects TRBV19 to TRBJ2-3; 9 bases fit TRBD1. The CDR3 contains 18 residues. V was pared by 5 bases and J by 0 bases, with 12 bases of the junction left unmatched. Germline lookup yields CDR1 LNHDA and CDR2 SQIVND (reference sequence). The DNA for the CDR3 is TGTGCCAGTAGTGTCGACGTCAACAGGGGGCGAAGCACAGATACGCAGTATTTT. Translating gives CASSVDVNRGRSTDTQYF. Full variable domain (missing parts from reference TRBV19 and TRBJ2-3): DGGITQSPKYLFRKEGQNVTLSCEQNLNHDAMYWYRQDPGQGLRLIYYSQIVNDFQKGDIAEGYSVSREKKESFPLTVTSAQKNPTAFYLCASSVDVNRGRSTDTQYFGPGTRLTVL.

This chain connects TRBV27 to TRBJ2-7, with D possibly matching TRBD2 (5 bases). This CDR3 has 14 amino acids. The germline gives CDR1 MNHEY, CDR2 SMNVEV (reference sequence). V was cut by 3 bases and J by 5 bases, with 14 bases left in between. The DNA of the CDR3 is TGTGCCAGCAGTTTTCGGCCCTTAGCGAACGAGCAGTACTTC. Translated, it gives CASSFRPLANEQYF.

V is TRBV30 and J is TRBJ2-7; TRBD1 might be the D (5 bases). This CDR3 has 13 residues. Trimming cost V 2 bases and J 0 bases, with 8 bases left between them. Germline CDR1 is GTSNPN and CDR2 is SVGIG (reference sequence). The CDR3 nucleotides are TGTGCCTGGAGTAATGGGGCCTCCTACGAGCAGTACTTC. Its protein is CAWSNGASYEQYF.

This clone was counted a few times. The rearrangement uses TRBV25-1 and TRBJ1-5; TRBD1 aligns across 7 bases. Germline V CDR1 and CDR2: MGHDK, SYGVNS. Germline trimming cut 5 bases from V and 8 bases from J; bases unmatched to any gene: 15. This CDR3 has 16 residues. The CDR3 loop is CASSCRTTGKGEPQHF. The CDR3, as DNA: TGTGCCAGCAGTTGCCGGACGACAGGGAAGGGGGAGCCCCAGCATTTT.

The chain carries TRBV4-3 and TRBJ2-1, with 7 nucleotides matching TRBD2. CDR1 and CDR2 (germline): LGHNA, YSLEER. V shed 4 bases and J 1 base; nucleotides not matched to a gene: 10. The CDR3 covers 17 residues. CDR3 nucleotides: TGCGCCAGCAGCCCGTGGGCGGGAGTTGAATCCTACAATGAGCAGTTCTTC. This codes for CASSPWAGVESYNEQFF.

This chain joins TRBV5-1 and TRBJ2-1; the match to TRBD2 covers 10 bases. Looked up from germline, CDR1 is SGHRS and CDR2 is YFSETQ. The V and J ends lost 3 bases and 1 base, in that order; junction bases with no gene match: 4. This CDR3 comprises 16 residues. The CDR3 sequence: CASSSTSGPSYNEQFF. The CDR3 DNA sequence: TGCGCCAGCAGCTCGACTAGCGGGCCTTCCTACAATGAGCAGTTCTTC.

The chain uses TRBV5-1 and TRBJ2-1; 8 bases align to TRBD1. The CDR3 has 14 amino acids. The V and J ends lost 4 bases and 7 bases, in that order; junction bases with no gene match: 7. In germline, CDR1 is SGHRS, CDR2 YFSETQ. CDR3 loop: CASSTQGAVNEQFF. The CDR3 nucleotides read TGCGCCAGCAGCACCCAGGGGGCAGTTAATGAGCAGTTCTTC. The full variable domain, in which reference TRBV5-1 and TRBJ2-1 provide the parts outside the CDR3, is KAGVTQTPRYLIKTRGQQVTLSCSPISGHRSVSWYQQTPGQGLQFLFEYFSETQRNKGNFPGRFSGRQFSNSRSEMNVSTLELGDSALYLCASSTQGAVNEQFFGPGTRLTVL.